The T cell receptor beta chain described here comes from a study of radiation and T cells in renal cell carcinoma. Broader study findings: In blood, top tumor clones expanded by 2 weeks, shrinking by 4. Pretreatment tumor biopsies were lacking, so baseline clonotypes are unknown.

Some clones are missing from TCRdb's copy, which holds only in-frame ones; the method was immunoSEQ multiplex PCR. Among under 200,000 clones listed, about 88% were seen once. Germline V gene sequence: CDR1 SGHTA, CDR2 FQGNSA. V was pared by 2 bases and J by 7 bases, with 5 bases of the junction left unmatched. This CDR3 is built from 15 residues. Regarding time point: blood 4 weeks post-SBRT, at nephrectomy. Treatment in this sample: 15 Gy SBRT to primary tumor, nephrectomy 4 weeks later. Nephrectomy followed 15 Gy stereotactic body radiation by 4 weeks. Regarding this clone: What it binds is not known.

Material: blood, obtained from a patient whose treatment included radiotherapy and nephrectomy. This TCR came from a woman aged 50 to 60 with renal cell carcinoma. The chain joins TRBV7-2 to TRBJ1-6; 7 bases fit TRBD1. The CDR3 loop reads CASSLPGQPNSPLHF. The CDR3 nucleotides read TGTGCCAGCAGCTTACCGGGACAGCCAAATTCACCCCTCCACTTT. Filled out from reference TRBV7-2 and TRBJ1-6, the complete variable domain reads GAGVSQSPSNKVTEKGKDVELRCDPISGHTALYWYRQSLGQGLEFLIYFQGNSAPDKSGLPSDRFSAERTGGSVSTLTIQRTQQEDSAVYLCASSLPGQPNSPLHFGNGTRLTVT.